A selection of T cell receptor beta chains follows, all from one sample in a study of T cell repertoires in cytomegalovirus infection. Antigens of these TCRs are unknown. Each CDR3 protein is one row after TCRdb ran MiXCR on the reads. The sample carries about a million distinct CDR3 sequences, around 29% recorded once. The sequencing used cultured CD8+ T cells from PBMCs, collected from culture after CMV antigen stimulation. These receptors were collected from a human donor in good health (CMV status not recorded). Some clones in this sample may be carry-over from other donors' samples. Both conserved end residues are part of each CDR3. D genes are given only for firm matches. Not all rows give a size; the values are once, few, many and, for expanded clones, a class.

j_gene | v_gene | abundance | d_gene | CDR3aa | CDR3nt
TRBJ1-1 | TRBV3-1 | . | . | CASSHRIGGEGAFF | TGTGCCAGCAGCCACCGAATTGGGGGCGAGGGTGCTTTCTTT
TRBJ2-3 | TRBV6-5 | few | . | CASSSSRGYTDTQYF | TGTGCCAGCAGTTCCTCTCGGGGGTACACAGATACGCAGTATTTT
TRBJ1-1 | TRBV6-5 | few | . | CASSYSGTLNTEAFF | TGTGCCAGCAGTTACTCGGGGACACTGAACACTGAAGCTTTCTTT
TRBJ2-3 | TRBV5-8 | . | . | CASSLVAVMADTQYF | TGTGCCAGCAGCTTGGTTGCGGTGATGGCAGATACGCAGTATTTT
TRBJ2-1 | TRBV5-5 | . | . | CASSTGTEVLNEQFF | TGTGCCAGCAGCACCGGGACGGAGGTTCTGAATGAGCAGTTCTTC
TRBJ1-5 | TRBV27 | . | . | CTSSLYSNQPQHF | TGTACCAGCAGCCTGTATAGCAATCAGCCCCAGCATTTT
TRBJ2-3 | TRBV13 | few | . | CASSLLTVSTDTQYF | TGTGCCAGCAGCTTACTCACGGTTAGCACAGATACGCAGTATTTT
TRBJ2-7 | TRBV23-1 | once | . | CASSPRNEQYF | TGCGCCAGCAGTCCGCGGAACGAGCAGTACTTC
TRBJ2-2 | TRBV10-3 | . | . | CVISEGNKNTGELFF | TGTGTCATCAGTGAGGGAAACAAGAACACCGGGGAGCTGTTTTTT
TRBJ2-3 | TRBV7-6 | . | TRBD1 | CASSVGQVHPDTQYF | TGTGCTAGCAGCGTCGGACAGGTCCACCCAGATACGCAGTATTTT
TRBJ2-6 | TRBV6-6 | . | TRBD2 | CASSFLQTSGDPGANVLTF | TGTGCCAGCAGTTTCCTCCAGACTAGCGGAGACCCCGGGGCCAACGTCCTGACTTTC
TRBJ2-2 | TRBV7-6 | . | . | CASLGAMNTGELFF | TGTGCCAGCCTGGGGGCAATGAACACCGGGGAGCTGTTTTTT
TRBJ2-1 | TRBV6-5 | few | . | CASSYFKDISSYNEQFF | TGTGCCAGCAGTTACTTCAAAGACATCAGCTCCTACAATGAGCAGTTCTTC
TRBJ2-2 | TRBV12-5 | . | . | CASGLAGVFGELFF | TGTGCTAGTGGTTTGGCAGGGGTGTTCGGGGAGCTGTTTTTT
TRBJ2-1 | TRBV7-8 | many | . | CASSLGGGASHEQFF | TGTGCCAGCAGCTTGGGGGGGGGGGCCTCCCATGAGCAGTTCTTC
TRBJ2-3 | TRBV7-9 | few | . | CASSPPQGGADTQYF | TGTGCCAGCAGCCCCCCTCAGGGCGGCGCAGATACGCAGTATTTT
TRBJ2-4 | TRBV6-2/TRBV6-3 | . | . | CASSYGVENIQYF | TGTGCCAGCAGTTACGGGGTAGAAAACATTCAGTACTTC
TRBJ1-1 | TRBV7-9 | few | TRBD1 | CASILGVTGGTEAFF | TGTGCCAGCATCTTAGGCGTGACAGGGGGTACTGAAGCTTTCTTT
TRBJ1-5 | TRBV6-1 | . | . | CASSELMATGSNQPQHF | TGTGCCAGCAGTGAACTAATGGCAACGGGTAGCAATCAGCCCCAGCATTTT
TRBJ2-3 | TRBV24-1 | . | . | CATSDETPSTDTQYF | TGTGCCACCAGTGATGAGACACCCAGCACAGATACGCAGTATTTT
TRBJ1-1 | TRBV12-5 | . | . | CASGLFPEAFF | TGTGCTAGTGGTTTGTTCCCTGAAGCTTTCTTT
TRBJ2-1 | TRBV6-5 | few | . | CASSYRSGGNEQFF | TGTGCCAGCAGTTACAGGTCAGGCGGCAATGAGCAGTTCTTC
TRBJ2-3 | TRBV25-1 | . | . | CASSEWTDATVTQYF | TGTGCCAGCAGTGAGTGGACAGATGCCACAGTTACGCAGTATTTT
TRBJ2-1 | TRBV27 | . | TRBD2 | CVSSQRGVPFNEQFF | TGTGTCAGCAGTCAGCGGGGGGTACCGTTCAATGAGCAGTTCTTC
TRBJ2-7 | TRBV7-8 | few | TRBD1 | CASSFRPGTGDEQYF | TGTGCCAGCAGCTTCCGTCCCGGGACAGGGGACGAGCAGTACTTC
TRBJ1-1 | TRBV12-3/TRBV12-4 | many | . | CASSLVGVQNTEAFF | TGTGCCAGCAGTTTGGTAGGGGTTCAGAACACTGAAGCTTTCTTT
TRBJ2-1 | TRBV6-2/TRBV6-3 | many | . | CASSYMSQWSSYNEQFF | TGTGCCAGCAGTTACATGTCACAGTGGAGCTCCTACAATGAGCAGTTCTTC
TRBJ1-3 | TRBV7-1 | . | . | CASSAGFGNTIYF | TGTGCCAGCAGCGCAGGGTTTGGAAACACCATATATTTT
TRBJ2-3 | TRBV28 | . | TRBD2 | CASSLAGGISDTQYF | TGTGCCAGCAGTTTAGCGGGGGGGATTTCAGATACGCAGTATTTT
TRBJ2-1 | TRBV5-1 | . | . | CASTRTRVGGPYNEQFF | TGCGCCAGCACGAGGACACGTGTAGGGGGACCCTACAATGAGCAGTTCTTC
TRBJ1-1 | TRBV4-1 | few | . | CASSQDGPDTEAFF | TGCGCCAGCAGCCAAGATGGGCCGGACACTGAAGCTTTCTTT
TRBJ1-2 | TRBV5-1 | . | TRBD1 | CASSAGTVKIAGYTF | TGCGCCAGCAGCGCCGGGACAGTCAAAATTGCTGGCTACACCTTC
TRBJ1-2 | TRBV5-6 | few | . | CASSLASPGYGYTF | TGTGCCAGCAGCTTGGCCTCACCCGGCTATGGCTACACCTTC
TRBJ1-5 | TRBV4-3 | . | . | CASSQDPSGPQEDQPQHF | TGCGCCAGCAGCCAAGATCCCTCCGGGCCCCAGGAGGATCAGCCCCAGCATTTT
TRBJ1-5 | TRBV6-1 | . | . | CASSDTSLGQPQHF | TGTGCCAGCAGTGATACTTCCTTGGGTCAGCCCCAGCATTTT
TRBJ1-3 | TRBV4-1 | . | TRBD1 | CASSQGGTDGNTIYF | TGCGCCAGCAGCCAAGGGGGGACAGATGGAAACACCATATATTTT
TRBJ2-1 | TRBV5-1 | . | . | CASATPGESEQFF | TGCGCCAGCGCCACCCCGGGGGAGAGTGAGCAGTTCTTC
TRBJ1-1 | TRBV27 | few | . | CASTERGTAEAFF | TGTGCCAGCACCGAGAGGGGAACGGCTGAAGCTTTCTTT
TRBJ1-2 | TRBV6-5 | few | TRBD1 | CASSYSAQGVGYTF | TGTGCCAGCAGTTACTCTGCACAGGGGGTCGGCTACACCTTC
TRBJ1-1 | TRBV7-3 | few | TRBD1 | CASSLWDRVTEAFF | TGTGCCAGCAGCTTATGGGACAGAGTTACTGAAGCTTTCTTT
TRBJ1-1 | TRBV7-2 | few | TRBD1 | CASSLVGQGSTEAFF | TGTGCCAGCAGCTTAGTGGGACAGGGTAGCACTGAAGCTTTCTTT
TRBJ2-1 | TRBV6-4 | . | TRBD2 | CASQAGGQSSYNEQFF | TGTGCCAGCCAAGCGGGGGGGCAGAGCTCCTACAATGAGCAGTTCTTC
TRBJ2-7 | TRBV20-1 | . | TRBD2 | CSARVGREAYEQYF | TGCAGTGCTAGGGTAGGGAGGGAAGCCTACGAGCAGTACTTC